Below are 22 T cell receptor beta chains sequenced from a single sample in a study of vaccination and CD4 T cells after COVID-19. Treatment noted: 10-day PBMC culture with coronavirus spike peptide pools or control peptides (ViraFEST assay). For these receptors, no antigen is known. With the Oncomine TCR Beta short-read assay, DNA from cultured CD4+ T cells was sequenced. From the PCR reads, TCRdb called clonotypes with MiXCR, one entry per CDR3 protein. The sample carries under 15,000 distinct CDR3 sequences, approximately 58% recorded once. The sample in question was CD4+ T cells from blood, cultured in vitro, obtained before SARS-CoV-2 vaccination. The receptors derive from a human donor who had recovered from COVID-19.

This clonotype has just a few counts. CDR3 region: CASSVDHLSNQPQHF. The DNA for the CDR3 is TGTGCCAGCAGCGTGGACCATCTCAGCAATCAGCCCCAGCATTTT. The V gene is TRBV2, the J gene TRBJ1-5; D is unresolved. The CDR3 contains 15 residues. V shed 6 bases and J shed 1 base, with 13 bases lying between them. Germline CDR1 and CDR2: SNHLY and FYNNEI.

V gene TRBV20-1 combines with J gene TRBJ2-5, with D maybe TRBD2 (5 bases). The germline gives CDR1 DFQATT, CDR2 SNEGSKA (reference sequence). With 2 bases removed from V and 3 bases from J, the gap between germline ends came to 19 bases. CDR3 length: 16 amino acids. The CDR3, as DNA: TGCAGTGCTAGAAGGAGGAGAGGTGGGATCAAAGAGACCCAGTACTTC. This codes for CSARRRRGGIKETQYF.

CDR3 amino acids: CATSSQHQGPPYEQYF. CDR3 coding DNA: TGTGCCACCAGCAGCCAACATCAGGGTCCCCCCTACGAGCAGTACTTC. The J gene is TRBJ2-7, the V gene TRBV15; the D gene is possibly TRBD1 (5 bases). The length of the CDR3 is 16 residues. Germline-derived CDR1 and CDR2 are LNHNV and YYDKDF (reference sequence). Trimming cost V 3 bases and J 2 bases, with 17 bases left between them.

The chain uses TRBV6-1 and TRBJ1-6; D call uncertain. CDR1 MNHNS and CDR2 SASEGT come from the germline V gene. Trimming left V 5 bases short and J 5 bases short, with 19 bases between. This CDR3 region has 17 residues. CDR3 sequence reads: CASSKETLRGHNSPLHF. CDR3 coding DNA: TGTGCCAGCAGTAAGGAAACCCTCCGGGGTCATAATTCACCCCTCCACTTT.

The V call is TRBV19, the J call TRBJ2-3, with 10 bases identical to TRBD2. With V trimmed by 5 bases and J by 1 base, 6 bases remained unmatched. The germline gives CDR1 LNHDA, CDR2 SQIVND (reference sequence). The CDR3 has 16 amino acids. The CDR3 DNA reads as TGTGCCAGTAGTCCTCTAGCGGGAGAGGGCACAGATACGCAGTATTTT. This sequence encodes CASSPLAGEGTDTQYF. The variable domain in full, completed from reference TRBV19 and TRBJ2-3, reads DGGITQSPKYLFRKEGQNVTLSCEQNLNHDAMYWYRQDPGQGLRLIYYSQIVNDFQKGDIAEGYSVSREKKESFPLTVTSAQKNPTAFYLCASSPLAGEGTDTQYFGPGTRLTVL.

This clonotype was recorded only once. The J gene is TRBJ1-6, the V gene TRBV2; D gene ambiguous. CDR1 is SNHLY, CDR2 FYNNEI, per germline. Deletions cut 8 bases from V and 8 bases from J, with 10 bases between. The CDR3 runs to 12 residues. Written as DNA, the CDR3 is TGTGCCAGCGGGCGACGGGATTCACCCCTCCACTTT. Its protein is CASGRRDSPLHF.

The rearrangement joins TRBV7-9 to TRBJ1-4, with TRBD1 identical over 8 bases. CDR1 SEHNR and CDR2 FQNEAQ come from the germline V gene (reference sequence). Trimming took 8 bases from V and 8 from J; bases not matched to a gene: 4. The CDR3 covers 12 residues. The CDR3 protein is CASQGAGEKLFF. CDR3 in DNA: TGTGCCAGCCAGGGGGCTGGGGAAAAACTGTTTTTT. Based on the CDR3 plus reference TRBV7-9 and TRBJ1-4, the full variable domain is DTGVSQNPRHKITKRGQNVTFRCDPISEHNRLYWYRQTLGQGPEFLTYFQNEAQLEKSRLLSDRFSAERPKGSFSTLEIQRTEQGDSAMYLCASQGAGEKLFFGSGTQLSVL.

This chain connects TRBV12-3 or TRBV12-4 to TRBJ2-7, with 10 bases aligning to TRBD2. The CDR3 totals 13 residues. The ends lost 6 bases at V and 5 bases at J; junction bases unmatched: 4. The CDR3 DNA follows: TGTGCCAGCAGGGTCGGGACTAGCGACGAGCAGTACTTC. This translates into CASRVGTSDEQYF.

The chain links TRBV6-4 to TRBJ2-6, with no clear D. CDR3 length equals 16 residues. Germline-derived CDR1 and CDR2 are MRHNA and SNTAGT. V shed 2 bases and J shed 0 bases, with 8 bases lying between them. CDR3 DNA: TGTGCCAGCAGTGACGGCGCGAGCTCTGGGGCCAACGTCCTGACTTTC. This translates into CASSDGASSGANVLTF.

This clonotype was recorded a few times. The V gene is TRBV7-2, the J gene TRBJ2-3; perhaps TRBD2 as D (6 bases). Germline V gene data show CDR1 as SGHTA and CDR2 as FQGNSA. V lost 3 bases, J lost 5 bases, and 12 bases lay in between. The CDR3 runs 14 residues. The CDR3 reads CASSFVGTGDTQYF. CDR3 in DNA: TGTGCCAGCAGCTTTGTAGGGACTGGAGATACGCAGTATTTT. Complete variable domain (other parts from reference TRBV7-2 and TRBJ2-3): GAGVSQSPSNKVTEKGKDVELRCDPISGHTALYWYRQSLGQGLEFLIYFQGNSAPDKSGLPSDRFSAERTGGSVSTLTIQRTQQEDSAVYLCASSFVGTGDTQYFGPGTRLTVL.

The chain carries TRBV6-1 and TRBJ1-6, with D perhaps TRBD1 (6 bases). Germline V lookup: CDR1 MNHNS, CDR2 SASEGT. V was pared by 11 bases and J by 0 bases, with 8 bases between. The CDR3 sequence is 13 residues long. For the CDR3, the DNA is TGTGCCGGACAGAGCTCCTATAATTCACCCCTCCACTTT. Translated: CAGQSSYNSPLHF.

Here the CDR3 DNA reads TGTGCCAGCAGTCATCATCGGGACAGCGGGAATCAGCCCCAGCATTTT. Encoded protein: CASSHHRDSGNQPQHF. J is TRBJ1-5 and V is TRBV6-2 or TRBV6-3, with 7 bases fitting TRBD1. This CDR3 is 16 amino acids long. Per the germline V gene, CDR1 is MNHEY and CDR2 is SVGEGT. Trimming took 5 bases from V and 4 from J; bases not matched to a gene: 11.

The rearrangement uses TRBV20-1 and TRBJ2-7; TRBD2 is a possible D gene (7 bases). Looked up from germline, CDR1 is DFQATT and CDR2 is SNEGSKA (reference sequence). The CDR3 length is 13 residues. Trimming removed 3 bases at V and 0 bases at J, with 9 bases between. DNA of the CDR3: TGCAGTGCTAGTGGGGGGGCCTCCTACGAGCAGTACTTC. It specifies CSASGGASYEQYF.

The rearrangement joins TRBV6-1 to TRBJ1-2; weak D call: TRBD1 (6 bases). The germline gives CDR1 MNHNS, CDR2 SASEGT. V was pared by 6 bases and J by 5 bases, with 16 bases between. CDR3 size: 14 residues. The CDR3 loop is CASRGSGVRYGYTF. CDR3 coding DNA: TGTGCCAGCAGGGGGTCAGGGGTTCGGTATGGCTACACCTTC.

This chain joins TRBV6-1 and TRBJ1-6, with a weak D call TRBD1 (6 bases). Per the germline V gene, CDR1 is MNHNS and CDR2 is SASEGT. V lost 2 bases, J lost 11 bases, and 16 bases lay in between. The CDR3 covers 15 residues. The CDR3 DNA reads TGTGCCAGCAGTGAAACCGAGAACAGGGCTACACCCCTCCACTTT. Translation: CASSETENRATPLHF.

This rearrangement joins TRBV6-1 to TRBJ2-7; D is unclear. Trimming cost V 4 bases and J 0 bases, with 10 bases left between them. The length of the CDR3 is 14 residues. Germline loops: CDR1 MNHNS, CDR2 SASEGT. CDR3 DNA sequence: TGTGCCAGCAGTGCCGCCAGAACCTCCTACGAGCAGTACTTC. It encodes CASSAARTSYEQYF.

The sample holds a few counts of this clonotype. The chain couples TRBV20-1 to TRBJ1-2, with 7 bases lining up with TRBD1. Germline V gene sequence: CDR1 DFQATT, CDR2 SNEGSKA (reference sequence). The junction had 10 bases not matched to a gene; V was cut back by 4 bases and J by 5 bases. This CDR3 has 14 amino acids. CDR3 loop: CSAKRSGTEYGYTF. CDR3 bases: TGCAGTGCTAAGCGATCCGGGACAGAGTATGGCTACACCTTC.

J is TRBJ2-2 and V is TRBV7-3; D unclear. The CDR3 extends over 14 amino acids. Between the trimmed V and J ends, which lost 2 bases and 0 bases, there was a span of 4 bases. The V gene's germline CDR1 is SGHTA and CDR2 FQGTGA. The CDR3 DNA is TGTGCCAGCAGCTTACTTCCGAACACCGGGGAGCTGTTTTTT. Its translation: CASSLLPNTGELFF.

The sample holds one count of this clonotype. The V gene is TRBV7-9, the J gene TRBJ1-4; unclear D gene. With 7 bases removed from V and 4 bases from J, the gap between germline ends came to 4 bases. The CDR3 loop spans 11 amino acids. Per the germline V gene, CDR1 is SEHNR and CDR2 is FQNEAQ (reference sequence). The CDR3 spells CASTRNEKLFF. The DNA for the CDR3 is TGTGCCAGCACCCGTAATGAAAAACTGTTTTTT.

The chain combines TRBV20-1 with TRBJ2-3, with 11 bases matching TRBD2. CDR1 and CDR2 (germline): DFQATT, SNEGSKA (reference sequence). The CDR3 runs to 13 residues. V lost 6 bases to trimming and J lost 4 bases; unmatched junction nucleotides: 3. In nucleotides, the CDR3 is TGCAGTGCCATAGCGGGAGGGCCAGATACGCAGTATTTT. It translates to CSAIAGGPDTQYF.

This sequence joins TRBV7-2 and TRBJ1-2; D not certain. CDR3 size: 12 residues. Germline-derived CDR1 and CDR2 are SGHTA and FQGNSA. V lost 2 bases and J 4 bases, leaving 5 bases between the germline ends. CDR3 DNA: TGTGCCAGCAGCTTACAACGCTATGGCTACACCTTC. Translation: CASSLQRYGYTF.

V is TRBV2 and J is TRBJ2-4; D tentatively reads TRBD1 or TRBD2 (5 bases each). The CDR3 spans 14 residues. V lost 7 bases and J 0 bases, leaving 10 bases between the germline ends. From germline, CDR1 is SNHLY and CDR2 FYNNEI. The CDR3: CASTGTGAKNIQYF. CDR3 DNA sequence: TGTGCCAGCACAGGGACGGGAGCCAAAAACATTCAGTACTTC.